The 32 T cell receptor beta chains listed next were all sequenced from one sample in a study of T cell responses to AZD1222 COVID-19 vaccine. Clones were sequenced by immunoSEQ multiplex PCR, and TCRdb holds only the in-frame ones, with some missing. This table has about 180,000 clones, about nine tenths appearing once. The sample consisted of peripheral blood, taken 28 days after the second dose of the MenACWY control vaccine. These receptors came from an adult who received the MenACWY meningococcal vaccine as a control.

The genes are TRBV18 and TRBJ2-5; D is unclear. Germline CDR1 and CDR2: KGHSH and LQKENI. This CDR3 has 13 residues. Trimming took 6 bases from V and 1 from J, leaving 9 bases between them. CDR3 DNA sequence: TGTGCCAGCTCCCCGGCCAGCCAAGAGACCCAGTACTTC. Amino acids: CASSPASQETQYF.

This clone was found a few times. The chain combines TRBV4-3 with TRBJ1-2, with a weak D call TRBD1 (5 bases). There are 15 residues in the CDR3. V was trimmed by 0 bases and J by 4 bases, leaving 12 bases between them. Germline V gene data show CDR1 as LGHNA and CDR2 as YSLEER. The CDR3 region is CASSQDQSRGYGYTF. The DNA of the CDR3 is TGCGCCAGCAGCCAAGATCAGTCTAGGGGCTATGGCTACACCTTC.

V usage is TRBV4-3 and J usage is TRBJ2-7, with 8 bases fitting TRBD1. The germline CDR1 and CDR2 sequences are LGHNA and YSLEER. This CDR3 region has 17 residues. Losses at the gene ends were 4 bases for V and 3 bases for J; bases not matched to a gene: 14. The CDR3 loop reads CASSRRLRQGQYYEQYF. Written as DNA, the CDR3 is TGCGCCAGCAGCCGTAGGCTACGACAGGGGCAGTACTACGAGCAGTACTTC.

The chain joins TRBV12-3 or TRBV12-4 to TRBJ2-7; D is unclear. The V end was cut by 7 bases, the J end by 4 bases, with 14 bases between. The CDR3 runs to 13 residues. The CDR3 DNA sequence: TGTGCCAGCACCCTCGGGCGTAGATACGAGCAGTACTTC. It encodes CASTLGRRYEQYF.

The chain employs TRBV25-1 and TRBJ1-2; 7 bases are shared with TRBD1. CDR3 length: 13 amino acids. The trim removed 1 base at V and 8 bases at J, leaving 4 bases unmatched. Germline CDR1 is MGHDK and CDR2 is SYGVNS. The chain's CDR3 is CASSEFRGEGYTF. In DNA, the CDR3 is TGTGCCAGCAGTGAATTCAGGGGGGAGGGCTACACCTTC.

This chain connects TRBV19 to TRBJ1-5; TRBD1 agrees at 8 bases. The CDR3 loop spans 16 amino acids. With V trimmed by 1 base and J by 2 bases, 4 bases remained unmatched. The V gene's germline CDR1 is LNHDA and CDR2 SQIVND (reference sequence). DNA of the CDR3: TGTGCCAGTAGTATAGGGCCAGGGGGCGGCAATCAGCCCCAGCATTTT. It specifies CASSIGPGGGNQPQHF.

The V gene is TRBV6-2 or TRBV6-3, the J gene TRBJ2-5; no reliable D call. V was trimmed by 4 bases and J by 2 bases, leaving 17 bases between them. CDR3 length: 16 amino acids. Germline V gene sequence: CDR1 MNHEY, CDR2 SVGEGT. In DNA, the CDR3 is TGTGCCAGCAGTTTTCGTCTACGACTCCCACAAGAGACCCAGTACTTC. Its translation: CASSFRLRLPQETQYF.

The chain carries TRBV16 and TRBJ1-1; 7 bases align to TRBD1. The trim removed 5 bases at V and 4 bases at J, leaving 4 bases unmatched. Germline V gives CDR1 KGHSY, CDR2 FQNENV. The CDR3 is made up of 13 amino acids. CDR3 protein: CASSGHRGTEAFF. The CDR3 DNA sequence: TGTGCCAGCAGCGGGCACAGGGGCACTGAAGCTTTCTTT.

The rearrangement links TRBV28 to TRBJ1-5; D is unclear. The CDR3 is 14 amino acids. In germline, CDR1 is MDHEN, CDR2 SYDVKM. The ends were cut back, 0 bases at V and 2 bases at J, with 5 bases in the middle. The chain's CDR3 is CASSLWQGNQPQHF. The DNA for the CDR3 is TGTGCCAGCAGTTTATGGCAGGGCAATCAGCCCCAGCATTTT.

The rearrangement joins TRBV5-4 to TRBJ2-7; D uncertain. V was clipped by 2 bases and J by 4 bases, with 4 bases between them. CDR3 length: 11 residues. CDR1 and CDR2 (germline): SGHNT, YYREEE (reference sequence). The CDR3 loop is CASSFLYEQYF. CDR3 bases: TGTGCCAGCAGCTTCTTATACGAGCAGTACTTC.

V gene TRBV7-9 combines with J gene TRBJ1-2; D is unresolved. CDR3 length: 13 amino acids. CDR1 and CDR2 from the germline V gene are SEHNR and FQNEAQ (reference sequence). With 7 bases removed from V and 2 bases from J, the gap between germline ends came to 11 bases. The CDR3 region has the DNA TGTGCCAGCACCCAGCGAGGGAACTATGGCTACACCTTC. It encodes CASTQRGNYGYTF.

V is TRBV14 and J is TRBJ1-6, with 7 bases fitting TRBD1. Per the germline V gene, CDR1 is SGHDN and CDR2 is FVKESK. V lost 4 bases and J lost 9; bases outside the gene matches: 6. CDR3 length equals 14 residues. Written as DNA, the CDR3 is TGTGCCAGCAGCCCACAGGGGATTGGTTCACCCCTCCACTTT. The encoded protein is CASSPQGIGSPLHF.

In this sample, this clone turned up a few times. This chain connects TRBV10-3 to TRBJ2-7; a weak D match, TRBD2 (5 bases). Trimming cost V 4 bases and J 0 bases, with 10 bases left between them. The CDR3 extends over 14 amino acids. Germline V CDR1 and CDR2: ENHRY, SYGVKD. CDR3 in DNA: TGTGCCATCAGTGGGGGAGTGAGCTCCTACGAGCAGTACTTC. It is translated as CAISGGVSSYEQYF.

The rearrangement links TRBV27 to TRBJ1-1; D gene unclear. Per germline, CDR1 MNHEY and CDR2 SMNVEV (reference sequence). The CDR3 is 13 amino acids. V was shortened by 5 bases and J by 5 bases, with 12 bases between the two germline ends. This CDR3 is CASSLDRVTEAFF. In DNA, the CDR3 is TGTGCCAGCAGTCTAGACCGTGTAACTGAAGCTTTCTTT.

The CDR3, as DNA: TGTGCCAGCAGCTTACAGGGTAGGTCGGTTGATGAGCAGTTCTTC. Protein product: CASSLQGRSVDEQFF. This sequence joins TRBV7-8 and TRBJ2-1; the D gene is possibly TRBD1 (5 bases). This CDR3 contains 15 residues. V gave up 2 bases and J gave up 8 bases, with 16 bases separating them. Germline values: CDR1 SGHVS, CDR2 FQNEAQ. The full variable domain, completed using reference TRBV7-8 and TRBJ2-1, is GAGVSQSPRYKVAKRGQDVALRCDPISGHVSLFWYQQALGQGPEFLTYFQNEAQLDKSGLPSDRFFAERPEGSVSTLKIQRTQQEDSAVYLCASSLQGRSVDEQFFGPGTRLTVL.

V is TRBV28 and J is TRBJ1-2; 8 nucleotides match TRBD1. Germline CDR1 is MDHEN and CDR2 is SYDVKM. Unmatched junction bases numbered 10, after V lost 3 bases and J lost 7 bases. The length of the CDR3 is 15 residues. CDR3 protein: CASSFSTGAVSGYTF. In DNA, the CDR3 is TGTGCCAGCAGTTTCTCGACAGGGGCGGTTTCTGGCTACACCTTC.

The J gene is TRBJ1-4, the V gene TRBV30; D is perhaps TRBD1 (5 bases). Trimming took 2 bases from V and 5 from J, leaving 15 bases between them. The CDR3 sequence is 15 residues long. Germline loops: CDR1 GTSNPN, CDR2 SVGIG (reference sequence). The CDR3: CAWSRAGDSNEKLFF. CDR3 bases: TGTGCCTGGAGTAGGGCTGGGGACTCGAATGAAAAACTGTTTTTT.

J is TRBJ2-5 and V is TRBV4-3, with 7 nucleotides matching TRBD2. CDR1 LGHNA and CDR2 YSLEER come from the germline V gene. This CDR3 comprises 16 residues. Unmatched junction bases numbered 6, after V lost 1 base and J lost 1 base. CDR3 nucleotide sequence: TGCGCCAGCAGCCAAGGGAGCGGGGCCCCCCAAGAGACCCAGTACTTC. Translation: CASSQGSGAPQETQYF.

The genes are TRBV4-1 and TRBJ2-5; the D gene is possibly TRBD1 (6 bases). This CDR3 contains 14 residues. Looked up from germline, CDR1 is MGHRA and CDR2 is YSYEKL. V lost 1 base, J lost 3 bases, and 9 bases lay in between. CDR3 DNA sequence: TGCGCCAGCAGCCAAGTCGCAGGGGAAGAGACCCAGTACTTC. This encodes CASSQVAGEETQYF.

J is TRBJ1-1 and V is TRBV18; D not certain. The CDR3 runs 15 residues. Trimming left V 4 bases short and J 3 bases short, with 15 bases between. Per the germline V gene, CDR1 is KGHSH and CDR2 is LQKENI. CDR3 sequence: CASSLGARGDTEAFF. DNA for the CDR3: TGTGCCAGCTCACTCGGAGCGCGTGGAGACACTGAAGCTTTCTTT.

The genes are TRBV29-1 and TRBJ2-7; 9 positions match TRBD2. The J segment lost 3 bases and the V segment lost 4 bases, leaving 7 bases of the junction unmatched. Germline assignment: CDR1 SQVTM and CDR2 ANQGSEA. The CDR3 has 14 amino acids. This CDR3 is CSVALRLADYEQYF. The CDR3 DNA follows: TGCAGCGTTGCTCTTAGACTAGCGGACTACGAGCAGTACTTC.

This rearrangement joins TRBV11-2 to TRBJ2-1; D perhaps matches TRBD2 (6 bases). Germline CDR1 and CDR2: SGHAT and FQNNGV. Trimming cost V 5 bases and J 0 bases, with 11 bases left between them. This CDR3 spans 15 amino acids. This CDR3 reads CASSRGGSSYNEQFF. The CDR3 nucleotides are TGTGCCAGCAGCCGGGGAGGCAGCTCCTACAATGAGCAGTTCTTC.

The chain links TRBV23-1 to TRBJ2-3; D is tentatively TRBD1 or TRBD2 (6 bases each). TRBV23-1 is treated as an ORF (open reading frame) with a function not yet certain. This CDR3 has 15 amino acids. V lost 6 bases and J 0 bases, leaving 13 bases between the germline ends. CDR3 DNA: TGCGCCAGCAGACCCCAGGGGACTAGCACAGATACGCAGTATTTT. Translation: CASRPQGTSTDTQYF.

This clone was observed once. The genes are TRBV11-3 and TRBJ2-3, with D unclear. CDR1 is SGHNT, CDR2 YENEEA, per germline. The CDR3 spans 17 residues. With 5 bases removed from V and 1 base from J, the gap between germline ends came to 19 bases. The CDR3 region has the DNA TGTGCCAGCAGCCCGAAGAACGGGCGACCGGGCACAGATACGCAGTATTTT. Translated, it gives CASSPKNGRPGTDTQYF. Looking up the rest from reference TRBV11-3 and TRBJ2-3 gives the full variable domain: EAGVVQSPRYKIIEKKQPVAFWCNPISGHNTLYWYLQNLGQGPELLIRYENEEAVDDSQLPKDRFSAERLKGVDSTLKIQPAELGDSAVYLCASSPKNGRPGTDTQYFGPGTRLTVL.

This clone appeared a few times. The chain has TRBV28 and TRBJ2-5; D could derive from TRBD1 or TRBD2 (5 bases each). Germline V CDR1 and CDR2: MDHEN, SYDVKM. V shed 6 bases and J shed 1 base, with 12 bases lying between them. The CDR3 runs 14 residues. CDR3 DNA: TGTGCCAGCAGCCCTGGGGACGGCCAAGAGACCCAGTACTTC. The encoded protein is CASSPGDGQETQYF. The complete variable domain, with remaining parts taken from reference TRBV28 and TRBJ2-5, reads DVKVTQSSRYLVKRTGEKVFLECVQDMDHENMFWYRQDPGLGLRLIYFSYDVKMKEKGDIPEGYSVSREKKERFSLILESASTNQTSMYLCASSPGDGQETQYFGPGTRLLVL.

Only one count was recorded for this clone. This chain connects TRBV19 to TRBJ2-7, with TRBD1 identical over 11 bases. Trimming took 7 bases from V and 3 from J; bases not matched to a gene: 23. CDR3 length: 20 residues. From germline, CDR1 is LNHDA and CDR2 SQIVND (reference sequence). CDR3 nucleotide sequence: TGTGCCAGTATTCCCAGCACGTCAGGACAGGGGGCGCGGGGACTCTACGAGCAGTACTTC. This translates into CASIPSTSGQGARGLYEQYF.

This chain uses TRBV5-6 with TRBJ2-1; D gene unclear. The CDR3 covers 15 residues. Germline loops: CDR1 SGHDT, CDR2 YYEEEE. The V end was cut by 0 bases, the J end by 6 bases, with 13 bases between. The CDR3 sequence: CASSLASNRINEQFF. CDR3 sequence (DNA): TGTGCCAGCAGCTTGGCCTCTAATAGGATCAATGAGCAGTTCTTC.

The rearrangement links TRBV7-9 to TRBJ2-1, with a tentative D call TRBD2 (5 bases). Trimming took off 2 bases at V and 5 bases at J, with 10 bases between the two ends. Germline V gene sequence: CDR1 SEHNR, CDR2 FQNEAQ (reference sequence). This CDR3 comprises 14 residues. The CDR3 DNA reads as TGTGCCAGCAGCTTAACGGACGGGGACAATGAGCAGTTCTTC. Amino acid sequence: CASSLTDGDNEQFF.

The count of this clone is one. The rearrangement links TRBV3-1 (or the pseudogene TRBV3-2) to TRBJ2-7; the match to TRBD1 covers 7 bases. The CDR3 sequence is 15 residues long. J was trimmed by 2 bases and V by 3 bases; bases with no gene match: 7. Germline CDR1 LGHDT, CDR2 YNNKEL (reference sequence). The CDR3 here is CASSHYAGTAYEQYF. The CDR3 region has the DNA TGTGCCAGCAGCCACTACGCCGGGACAGCCTACGAGCAGTACTTC.

The chain employs TRBV24-1 and TRBJ2-1, with TRBD2 matching 7 bases. The V gene end was trimmed by 5 bases and the J gene end by 6 bases; junction bases not matched to a gene: 6. The CDR3 spans 14 residues. The V gene's germline CDR1 is KGHDR and CDR2 SFDVKD. CDR3 bases: TGTGCCACCAGTGTAGCGGGTGAAAGCAATGAGCAGTTCTTC. Amino acid sequence: CATSVAGESNEQFF.

The chain links TRBV3-1 (or the pseudogene TRBV3-2) to TRBJ2-5; 10 nucleotides align to TRBD1. V lost 6 bases and J lost 5; bases outside the gene matches: 3. The V gene's germline CDR1 is LGHDT and CDR2 YNNKEL (reference sequence). The CDR3 runs 13 residues. CDR3 DNA sequence: TGTGCCAGCAGGCAGGGACAGGGGGAGACCCAGTACTTC. Translation gives CASRQGQGETQYF.

This clone appeared once. The gene calls are TRBV29-1 and TRBJ2-7, with D perhaps matching TRBD1 (6 bases). Trimming removed 6 bases at V and 4 bases at J, with 13 bases between. This CDR3 region has 12 residues. Germline CDR1 SQVTM, CDR2 ANQGSEA. Here the CDR3 reads CSVSARGYEQYF. As DNA, the CDR3 is TGCAGCGTCTCGGCGAGGGGGTACGAGCAGTACTTC.